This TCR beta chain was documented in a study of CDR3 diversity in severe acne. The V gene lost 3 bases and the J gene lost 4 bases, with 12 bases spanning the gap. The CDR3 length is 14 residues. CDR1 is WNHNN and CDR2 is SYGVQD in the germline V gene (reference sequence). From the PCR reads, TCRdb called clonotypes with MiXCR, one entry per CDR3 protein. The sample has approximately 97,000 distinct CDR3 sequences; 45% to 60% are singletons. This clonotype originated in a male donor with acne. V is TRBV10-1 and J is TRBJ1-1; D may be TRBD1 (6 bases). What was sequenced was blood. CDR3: CASSDPDRFTEAFF. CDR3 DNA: TGCGCCAGCAGTGACCCGGACAGATTCACTGAAGCTTTCTTT.